The 7 T cell receptor beta chains given below trace back to one sample, sequenced in a study of T cell changes during pregnancy in multiple sclerosis. Sequencing used immunoSEQ multiplex PCR; TCRdb keeps in-frame clones, though not all of them. The profile shows tens of thousands of clones, 90% to 97% of them singletons. This specimen was CD8+ T cells from peripheral blood mononuclear cells, taken after pregnancy. The receptors shown here come from a female donor with multiple sclerosis, enrolled in a pregnancy study.

V gene TRBV19 combines with J gene TRBJ1-1; 9 bases line up with TRBD1. Germline V gene data show CDR1 as LNHDA and CDR2 as SQIVND (reference sequence). The CDR3 runs to 15 residues. V lost 5 bases, J lost 6 bases, and 10 bases stayed unmatched. The CDR3 spells CASSAWDRELAEAFF. The CDR3 region has the DNA TGTGCCAGTAGTGCCTGGGACAGGGAACTCGCTGAAGCTTTCTTT.

This clone was observed a single time. This rearrangement joins TRBV19 to TRBJ1-1; tentatively, D is TRBD1 (5 bases). CDR1 is LNHDA and CDR2 is SQIVND in the germline V gene (reference sequence). The CDR3 runs to 13 residues. Trimming left V 10 bases short and J 1 base short, with 13 bases between. As DNA, the CDR3 is TGTGCCACTCAGCCCGGGGGGAACACTGAAGCTTTCTTT. Encoded protein: CATQPGGNTEAFF. Looking up the rest from reference TRBV19 and TRBJ1-1 gives the full variable domain: DGGITQSPKYLFRKEGQNVTLSCEQNLNHDAMYWYRQDPGQGLRLIYYSQIVNDFQKGDIAEGYSVSREKKESFPLTVTSAQKNPTAFYLCATQPGGNTEAFFGQGTRLTVV.

This rearrangement joins TRBV19 to TRBJ2-7; 8 nucleotides align to TRBD2. The CDR3 loop spans 16 amino acids. V lost 4 bases, J lost 4 bases, and 12 bases stayed unmatched. CDR1 LNHDA and CDR2 SQIVND come from the germline V gene (reference sequence). CDR3 nucleotides: TGTGCCAGTAGTACATCGACTCCAGCGGGAGCTTACGAGCAGTACTTC. This translates into CASSTSTPAGAYEQYF.

This clone was found once. The chain combines TRBV9 with TRBJ2-1, with 11 bases aligning to TRBD2. Per the germline V gene, CDR1 is SGDLS and CDR2 is YYNGEE. CDR3 length: 18 amino acids. The V segment lost 1 base and the J segment 0 bases; nucleotides outside the gene matches: 6. CDR3 DNA sequence: TGTGCCAGCAGCGTAAGGGTAGCGGGAGGGAGCTCCTACAATGAGCAGTTCTTC. It is translated as CASSVRVAGGSSYNEQFF.

The chain links TRBV6-5 to TRBJ2-7, with TRBD2 identical over 15 bases. Germline-derived CDR1 and CDR2 are MNHEY and SVGAGI. V dropped 5 bases and J dropped 2; count of bases not matched to a gene: 1. This CDR3 region has 15 residues. For the CDR3, the DNA is TGTGCCAGCAGTGGACTAGCGGGAGGGACCTACGAGCAGTACTTC. Protein product: CASSGLAGGTYEQYF.

The CDR3 DNA reads as TGTGCCAGCAGCCCTGACACCTCCTACGAGCAGTACTTC. Protein: CASSPDTSYEQYF. The V call is TRBV7-6, the J call TRBJ2-7; D is ambiguous. This CDR3 contains 13 residues. Germline CDR1 reads SGHVS; CDR2 reads FNYEAQ. Trimming pared 5 bases from V and 0 bases from J, leaving 8 bases between.

The rearrangement uses TRBV7-8 and TRBJ2-7; 9 nucleotides agree with TRBD2. From germline, CDR1 is SGHVS and CDR2 FQNEAQ. With V trimmed by 4 bases and J by 4 bases, 5 bases remained unmatched. The CDR3 spans 14 residues. The CDR3 coding sequence is TGTGCCAGCAGCTCCCTAGCGGGGCGGTACGAGCAGTACTTC. This gives the protein CASSSLAGRYEQYF.